The clone carrying this T cell receptor (beta chain) appeared many times. The target antigen is unknown. The sample originates from a study of CD8+CD57+ T cells in acquired aplastic anemia. In the study overall: DNA per sorted CD4+ or CD8+ sample ranged about 0.17 to 30 ug, averaging roughly 3.2 ug.

Findings of the study overall: It was found that nearly 30 CD8+ CDR3 sequences were shared between patients and controls. CD8+ Simpson's diversity in patients was not significantly different from that in controls.

Template material for TCR beta VDJ and CDR3 profiling consisted of genomic DNA. TCRdb itself ran the reads through MiXCR, one entry per CDR3 protein. Of about 270,000 distinct CDR3 sequences in the sample, around 60% were seen once. The germline V gene has CDR1 SQVTM and CDR2 ANQGSEA. Trimming removed 7 bases at V and 8 bases at J, with 15 bases between. The CDR3 loop spans 12 amino acids. The material sequenced was sorted CD4+, CD8+, or CD8+CD57+ T cells (not recorded which) from PBMCs. The chain has TRBV29-1 and TRBJ1-3; D possibly corresponds to TRBD1 (5 bases). This TCR was sampled from a human donor with severe aplastic anemia or a healthy control (not recorded which). The CDR3 bases are TGCAGCGCCACCCACGCGGGACACACCATATATTTT. It encodes CSATHAGHTIYF. Combining the CDR3 with reference TRBV29-1 and TRBJ1-3 gives the whole variable domain SAVISQKPSRDICQRGTSLTIQCQVDSQVTMMFWYRQQPGQSLTLIATANQGSEATYESGFVIDKFPISRPNLTFSTLTVSNMSPEDSSIYLCSATHAGHTIYFGEGSWLTVV.